These 19 T cell receptor beta chains share one sample of origin, sequenced in a study of cytomegalovirus exposure and HLA in healthy donors. Using immunoSEQ multiplex PCR, the repertoire was profiled, and TCRdb retains in-frame clones only, with some absent. Here the sample spans some 150,000 clones, 80% to 90% being singletons. Material for sequencing was PBMCs. These receptors originate from a man between 18 and 35 years old in good health and CMV-seropositive.

The chain is built from TRBV19 and TRBJ2-1; 8 bases are a match to TRBD2. Germline CDR1 is LNHDA and CDR2 is SQIVND (reference sequence). After removal of 2 bases from V and 0 bases from J, the junction contained 12 bases not matched to a gene. This CDR3 comprises 19 residues. The chain's CDR3 is CASSIRGVGSGSSYNEQFF. The CDR3 DNA is TGTGCCAGTAGTATAAGAGGGGTGGGGAGCGGGAGCTCCTACAATGAGCAGTTCTTC.

This sequence joins TRBV30 and TRBJ2-7, with 9 bases matching TRBD1. CDR3 length equals 16 residues. Unmatched junction bases numbered 11, after V lost 3 bases and J lost 2 bases. Germline V gene lookup returns CDR1 GTSNPN and CDR2 SVGIG (reference sequence). This CDR3 is CAWRTPRDRATYEQYF. The CDR3 DNA follows: TGTGCCTGGAGAACTCCCCGGGACAGGGCGACCTACGAGCAGTACTTC.

This clone was observed a single time. The rearrangement links TRBV9 to TRBJ1-1; no firm D call. This CDR3 is built from 13 residues. V was shortened by 4 bases and J by 4 bases, with 11 bases between the two germline ends. The germline V gene encodes CDR1 SGDLS and CDR2 YYNGEE. The CDR3 nucleotides read TGTGCCAGCAGCTCCGCGGGAGGCACTGAAGCTTTCTTT. Encoded protein: CASSSAGGTEAFF.

The V gene is TRBV28, the J gene TRBJ2-5; 10 bases are shared with TRBD2. V lost 2 bases to trimming and J lost 4 bases; unmatched junction nucleotides: 10. This CDR3 is built from 17 residues. Looked up from germline, CDR1 is MDHEN and CDR2 is SYDVKM. The CDR3 sequence is CASSLPQASGGRETQYF. The CDR3 bases are TGTGCCAGCAGTTTACCGCAGGCTAGCGGGGGAAGAGAGACCCAGTACTTC.

The V and J genes are TRBV7-9 and TRBJ2-3; D is possibly TRBD1 (6 bases). CDR3 length: 16 residues. V was trimmed by 5 bases and J by 2 bases, leaving 17 bases between them. The germline gives CDR1 SEHNR, CDR2 FQNEAQ (reference sequence). CDR3 coding DNA: TGTGCCAGCAGCGTAGGGCAGGGGTACCTCACAGATACGCAGTATTTT. Residues: CASSVGQGYLTDTQYF.

The chain couples TRBV29-1 to TRBJ1-3; 7 bases line up with TRBD1. Germline assignment: CDR1 SQVTM and CDR2 ANQGSEA. There are 13 residues in the CDR3. The junction had 4 bases not matched to a gene; V was cut back by 4 bases and J by 4 bases. The CDR3 spells CSVVRTGGNTIYF. DNA of the CDR3: TGCAGCGTTGTGCGGACAGGAGGAAACACCATATATTTT.

The chain carries TRBV9 and TRBJ1-1, with TRBD1 as a possible D gene (6 bases). Per germline, CDR1 SGDLS and CDR2 YYNGEE. The CDR3 is 13 residues long. V was clipped by 0 bases and J by 6 bases, with 9 bases between them. The CDR3 spells CASSVVEGAEAFF. DNA of the CDR3: TGTGCCAGCAGCGTAGTAGAGGGGGCTGAAGCTTTCTTT.

A few counts support this clone. This sequence joins TRBV7-8 and TRBJ1-6, with D possibly TRBD1 on 6 matching bases. Germline-derived CDR1 and CDR2 are SGHVS and FQNEAQ. Trimming took 3 bases from V and 8 from J, leaving 14 bases between them. The length of the CDR3 is 15 residues. The CDR3 reads CASSFQQGMDSPLHF. Written as DNA, the CDR3 is TGTGCCAGCAGCTTCCAACAGGGTATGGATTCACCCCTCCACTTT.

The chain employs TRBV6-1 and TRBJ1-1; the D gene is possibly TRBD1 (5 bases). Trimming stripped 6 bases from V and 3 bases from J, with 11 bases between. From germline, CDR1 is MNHNS and CDR2 SASEGT. This CDR3 comprises 13 residues. CDR3 DNA sequence: TGTGCCAGCAGCGAACAGGCAGACACTGAAGCTTTCTTT. As protein: CASSEQADTEAFF.

The chain combines TRBV4-1 with TRBJ2-7, with 8 bases aligning to TRBD1. Germline V gene lookup returns CDR1 MGHRA and CDR2 YSYEKL. The CDR3 covers 16 residues. V gave up 0 bases and J gave up 11 bases; unmatched junction bases: 15. CDR3 region: CASSQDRGQGSTNEYF. The CDR3 coding sequence is TGCGCCAGCAGCCAAGATAGAGGACAGGGTTCGACGAACGAGTACTTC.

The rearrangement links TRBV4-1 to TRBJ1-5; D gene unclear. The CDR3 is 15 residues long. Deletions cut 4 bases from V and 6 bases from J, with 16 bases between. Per germline, CDR1 MGHRA and CDR2 YSYEKL. CDR3 sequence reads: CASSPEDGATQPQHF. The CDR3 coding sequence is TGCGCCAGCAGCCCAGAAGATGGAGCCACTCAGCCCCAGCATTTT.

The chain joins TRBV5-8 to TRBJ1-2; D is uncertain. The CDR3 has 12 amino acids. From germline, CDR1 is SGHTS and CDR2 YDEGEE. V lost 0 bases to trimming and J lost 7 bases, with 7 bases between them. The CDR3 is CASSLVTSGYTF. In DNA, the CDR3 is TGTGCCAGCAGCTTGGTTACTTCTGGCTACACCTTC.

V is TRBV27 and J is TRBJ1-3; TRBD1 might be the D (6 bases). This CDR3 spans 12 amino acids. V was shortened by 8 bases and J by 7 bases, with 12 bases between the two germline ends. The germline gives CDR1 MNHEY, CDR2 SMNVEV (reference sequence). The CDR3 is CASRGQRNTIYF. The CDR3 DNA is TGTGCCAGCCGGGGACAAAGGAACACCATATATTTT.

V gene TRBV5-1 combines with J gene TRBJ2-2, with D possibly matching TRBD1 (6 bases). Germline V gene lookup returns CDR1 SGHRS and CDR2 YFSETQ. V was clipped by 10 bases and J by 7 bases, with 20 bases between them. CDR3 length equals 14 residues. The CDR3 bases are TGCGCCTGCGTCCTACAGGGTGTTGGCGGGGAGCTGTTTTTT. Amino acid sequence: CACVLQGVGGELFF.

There are a few counts of this clone. V usage is TRBV5-6 and J usage is TRBJ1-1; a weak D match, TRBD1 (6 bases). There are 18 residues in the CDR3. CDR1 is SGHDT, CDR2 YYEEEE, per germline. Trimming took 1 base from V and 6 from J, leaving 25 bases between them. CDR3 sequence (DNA): TGTGCCAGCAGCTTGAAGTGGGGGTTGTTCGACAGGTCCTCTGAAGCTTTCTTT. Translation gives CASSLKWGLFDRSSEAFF.

Regarding this clone: This CDR3 is also generated by other DNA sequences in the sample. The chain joins TRBV18 to TRBJ2-7; 9 bases are shared with TRBD1. Unmatched junction bases numbered 8, after V lost 6 bases and J lost 5 bases. The germline CDR1 and CDR2 sequences are KGHSH and LQKENI. This CDR3 has 14 amino acids. The CDR3 is CASSPRTGVDEQYF. CDR3 DNA sequence: TGTGCCAGCTCTCCTCGGACAGGGGTGGACGAGCAGTACTTC.

In its sample, this clone was seen once. This chain links TRBV5-1 with TRBJ1-5; D remains unclear. The CDR3 is 15 residues long. V gave up 2 bases and J gave up 5 bases, with 14 bases separating them. Germline V gene lookup returns CDR1 SGHRS and CDR2 YFSETQ. The CDR3 is CASSLMEFSDQPQHF. CDR3 DNA sequence: TGCGCCAGCAGCTTAATGGAGTTTTCGGATCAGCCCCAGCATTTT.

The chain joins TRBV5-1 to TRBJ1-1; tentatively, D is TRBD1 (6 bases). Germline assignment: CDR1 SGHRS and CDR2 YFSETQ. This CDR3 contains 15 residues. V was clipped by 4 bases and J by 2 bases, with 15 bases between them. The CDR3 DNA reads TGCGCCAGCAGCGCCCAGGGGATTAGAAACACTGAAGCTTTCTTT. It specifies CASSAQGIRNTEAFF.

This rearrangement joins TRBV29-1 to TRBJ1-2; 7 bases are shared with TRBD1. With 8 bases clipped from V and 7 bases from J, the junction kept 10 bases outside the gene matches. CDR1 is SQVTM and CDR2 is ANQGSEA in the germline V gene. The CDR3 covers 12 residues. CDR3 in DNA: TGCAGCATAAAAGGGACAGAGGGTGGCTACACCTTC. As protein: CSIKGTEGGYTF.